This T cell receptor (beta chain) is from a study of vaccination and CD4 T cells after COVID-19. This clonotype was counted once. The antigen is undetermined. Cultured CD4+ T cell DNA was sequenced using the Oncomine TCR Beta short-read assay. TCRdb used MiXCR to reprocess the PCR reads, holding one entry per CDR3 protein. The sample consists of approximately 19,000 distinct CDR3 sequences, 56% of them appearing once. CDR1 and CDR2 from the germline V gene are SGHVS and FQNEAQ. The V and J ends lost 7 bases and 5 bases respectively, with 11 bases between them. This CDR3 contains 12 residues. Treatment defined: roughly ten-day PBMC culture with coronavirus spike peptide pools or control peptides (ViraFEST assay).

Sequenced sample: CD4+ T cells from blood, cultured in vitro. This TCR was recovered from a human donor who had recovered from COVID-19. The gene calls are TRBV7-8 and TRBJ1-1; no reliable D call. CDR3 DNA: TGTGCCAGCACCCGGATCGATACTGAAGCTTTCTTT. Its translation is CASTRIDTEAFF. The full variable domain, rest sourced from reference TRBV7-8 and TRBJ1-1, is GAGVSQSPRYKVAKRGQDVALRCDPISGHVSLFWYQQALGQGPEFLTYFQNEAQLDKSGLPSDRFFAERPEGSVSTLKIQRTQQEDSAVYLCASTRIDTEAFFGQGTRLTVV.